What follows are 32 T cell receptor beta chains derived from one specimen sequenced in a study of control samples from healthy donors and cancer patients. Produced via immunoSEQ multiplex PCR; TCRdb's table is partial and in-frame only. The sample carries approximately 140,000 clones, roughly 90% recorded once. Sequenced: blood. The receptors were gathered from a man in his thirties or forties in good health.

The chain combines TRBV28 with TRBJ1-2; 8 bases are shared with TRBD1. The CDR3 is made up of 14 amino acids. The germline CDR1 and CDR2 sequences are MDHEN and SYDVKM. With 6 bases clipped from V and 6 bases from J, the junction kept 9 bases outside the gene matches. The DNA of the CDR3 is TGTGCCAGCAGCCACCCTGGACAGGGAGATGGCTACACCTTC. Translated, it gives CASSHPGQGDGYTF.

This clone appeared once. The chain joins TRBV7-2 to TRBJ2-7, with D possibly being TRBD2 (6 bases). The CDR3 is 16 amino acids. Trimming removed 0 bases at V and 3 bases at J, with 15 bases between. Germline lookup yields CDR1 SGHTA and CDR2 FQGNSA. CDR3 sequence reads: CASSLAAGTFGYEQYF. DNA of the CDR3: TGTGCCAGCAGCTTAGCCGCGGGGACGTTCGGCTACGAGCAGTACTTC.

The chain recombines TRBV24-1 with TRBJ2-1; 9 bases fit TRBD1. The ends lost 0 bases at V and 2 bases at J; junction bases unmatched: 4. The CDR3 length is 17 residues. Germline values: CDR1 KGHDR, CDR2 SFDVKD. The CDR3 DNA reads as TGTGCCACCAGTGATTTGGCTGGACAGGGGACCTACAATGAGCAGTTCTTC. It codes for CATSDLAGQGTYNEQFF.

The chain links TRBV2 to TRBJ1-4; D perhaps matches TRBD1 (6 bases). Germline V gene sequence: CDR1 SNHLY, CDR2 FYNNEI. There are 14 residues in the CDR3. Trimming took off 6 bases at V and 8 bases at J, with 16 bases between the two ends. CDR3: CASRDTGFREKLFF. The CDR3 DNA follows: TGTGCCAGCAGAGACACAGGGTTTAGAGAAAAACTGTTTTTT.

The CDR3 sequence: CATSDNVIGGNQPQHF. The CDR3 DNA follows: TGTGCCACCAGTGATAATGTAATCGGCGGCAATCAGCCCCAGCATTTT. The chain recombines TRBV24-1 with TRBJ1-5; D not certain. V lost 3 bases and J lost 2, with 13 bases in between. Germline V lookup: CDR1 KGHDR, CDR2 SFDVKD. This CDR3 is 16 amino acids long.

The chain employs TRBV18 and TRBJ2-5; D possibly uses TRBD1 or TRBD2 (5 bases each). The germline V gene has CDR1 KGHSH and CDR2 LQKENI. This CDR3 has 16 amino acids. Trimming pared 5 bases from V and 4 bases from J, leaving 20 bases between. CDR3 in amino acids: CASSSQLQGGLETQYF. In nucleotides, the CDR3 is TGTGCCAGCTCAAGTCAATTGCAGGGCGGGTTAGAGACCCAGTACTTC.

This clone was detected only once. One junction end does not reproduce the germline sequence, and a read error may be involved. This chain links TRBV29-1 with TRBJ2-5; possibly TRBD2 for D (6 bases). The CDR3 runs 10 residues. Looked up from germline, CDR1 is SQVTM and CDR2 is ANQGSEA. CDR3 amino acids: CSVGLEAQYF. As DNA, the CDR3 is TGCAGCGTTGGACTAGAGGCCCAGTACTTC. Drawing the rest from reference TRBV29-1 and TRBJ2-5, the complete variable domain is SAVISQKPSRDICQRGTSLTIQCQVDSQVTMMFWYRQQPGQSLTLIATANQGSEATYESGFVIDKFPISRPNLTFSTLTVSNMSPEDSSIYLCSVGLEAQYFGPGTRLLVL.

The chain carries TRBV2 and TRBJ2-7, with 14 bases aligning to TRBD2. J lost 1 base, V lost 10 bases, and 9 bases had no gene match. Germline V gene data show CDR1 as SNHLY and CDR2 as FYNNEI. This CDR3 region has 16 residues. The CDR3 sequence: CAIRIGTSGSSYEQYF. The CDR3 nucleotides read TGTGCCATAAGAATCGGGACTAGCGGGAGTTCCTACGAGCAGTACTTC.

The rearrangement links TRBV7-2 to TRBJ2-3; D perhaps matches TRBD1 (5 bases). The V gene's germline CDR1 is SGHTA and CDR2 FQGNSA. This CDR3 comprises 18 residues. V was cut by 2 bases and J by 2 bases, with 20 bases left in between. The CDR3, as DNA: TGTGCCAGCAGCTTAAGGACACCAGTATTTCCCCTCACAGATACGCAGTATTTT. It yields the protein CASSLRTPVFPLTDTQYF.

The chain joins TRBV3-1 (or the pseudogene TRBV3-2) to TRBJ2-7; D unclear. The length of the CDR3 is 13 residues. CDR1 is LGHDT and CDR2 is YNNKEL in the germline V gene (reference sequence). Between the trimmed V and J ends, which lost 1 base and 4 bases, there was a span of 8 bases. The CDR3 protein is CASSQVDRYEQYF. The CDR3 nucleotides are TGTGCCAGCAGCCAAGTAGATAGATACGAGCAGTACTTC.

The chain joins TRBV28 to TRBJ2-7; D may match TRBD1 or TRBD2 (5 bases each). Germline-derived CDR1 and CDR2 are MDHEN and SYDVKM. V lost 3 bases and J lost 2, with 11 bases in between. This CDR3 region has 14 residues. This CDR3 reads CASSFLSGPYEQYF. The CDR3, as DNA: TGTGCCAGCAGTTTTTTGTCGGGGCCCTACGAGCAGTACTTC.

V gene TRBV29-1 combines with J gene TRBJ2-1; a weak D match, TRBD2 (6 bases). Germline V gene lookup returns CDR1 SQVTM and CDR2 ANQGSEA. This CDR3 contains 14 residues. V was trimmed by 3 bases and J by 0 bases, leaving 9 bases between them. The CDR3 DNA reads TGCAGCGTTGACGACGGGAGCTCCTACAATGAGCAGTTCTTC. Translation gives CSVDDGSSYNEQFF.

The chain has TRBV5-1 and TRBJ2-3; D gene ambiguous. Trimming shortened V by 0 bases and J by 2 bases, and 10 bases separated the two germline ends. There are 15 residues in the CDR3. Germline CDR1 and CDR2: SGHRS and YFSETQ. The CDR3 coding sequence is TGCGCCAGCAGCTTGGTGGGCGGATACACAGATACGCAGTATTTT. Protein sequence: CASSLVGGYTDTQYF.

The gene calls are TRBV28 and TRBJ2-7; D may match TRBD1 or TRBD2 (5 bases each). This CDR3 comprises 14 residues. V lost 6 bases, J lost 3 bases, and 15 bases lay in between. The germline gives CDR1 MDHEN, CDR2 SYDVKM. CDR3 DNA sequence: TGTGCCAGCAGATACTCCGGGACGAACTACGAGCAGTACTTC. This encodes CASRYSGTNYEQYF.

The chain couples TRBV7-9 to TRBJ2-7, with no clear D. Germline V gene sequence: CDR1 SEHNR, CDR2 FQNEAQ (reference sequence). V was trimmed by 4 bases and J by 6 bases, leaving 10 bases between them. The CDR3 consists of 12 residues. CDR3 loop: CASSSILGEQYF. CDR3 coding DNA: TGTGCCAGCAGCTCCATCCTGGGCGAGCAGTACTTC.

The chain has TRBV9 and TRBJ2-5; possibly TRBD2 for D (5 bases). V shed 3 bases and J shed 2 bases, with 8 bases lying between them. Germline CDR1 reads SGDLS; CDR2 reads YYNGEE. This CDR3 is 13 amino acids long. The CDR3 sequence: CASSASGQETQYF. The CDR3 DNA follows: TGTGCCAGCAGCGCGAGCGGACAAGAGACCCAGTACTTC.

The chain combines TRBV28 with TRBJ1-2, with D unresolved. V lost 9 bases to trimming and J lost 2 bases, with 13 bases between them. Germline-derived CDR1 and CDR2 are MDHEN and SYDVKM. The CDR3 is 13 amino acids. This chain's CDR3 is CASSTSVNYGYTF. CDR3 sequence (DNA): TGTGCCAGTTCGACATCGGTGAACTATGGCTACACCTTC.

This chain joins TRBV4-1 and TRBJ1-6; D is ambiguous. V was shortened by 1 base and J by 10 bases, with 8 bases between the two germline ends. The CDR3 has 13 residues. The germline CDR1 and CDR2 sequences are MGHRA and YSYEKL. The CDR3 is CASSQGARSPLHF. The CDR3 DNA follows: TGCGCCAGCAGCCAAGGGGCCCGATCACCCCTCCACTTT.

The rearrangement joins TRBV15 to TRBJ2-1, with a tentative D call TRBD1 (6 bases). The CDR3 runs to 14 residues. Trimming took off 3 bases at V and 2 bases at J, with 8 bases between the two ends. The V gene's germline CDR1 is LNHNV and CDR2 YYDKDF (reference sequence). CDR3 bases: TGTGCCACCAGCAGTAGGGACACCTACAATGAGCAGTTCTTC. This gives the protein CATSSRDTYNEQFF.

The chain combines TRBV4-1 with TRBJ2-7, with a possible D match to TRBD1 (6 bases). The CDR3 length is 15 residues. Germline values: CDR1 MGHRA, CDR2 YSYEKL. V was pared by 0 bases and J by 6 bases, with 15 bases between. The CDR3 is CASSQESTGLSEQYF. The CDR3 DNA follows: TGCGCCAGCAGCCAAGAGTCGACAGGACTTTCCGAGCAGTACTTC.

The V gene is TRBV5-1, the J gene TRBJ2-5; 13 bases are a match to TRBD2. V was clipped by 4 bases and J by 1 base; unmatched bases: 7. CDR1 is SGHRS and CDR2 is YFSETQ in the germline V gene. This CDR3 has 17 residues. The CDR3 loop reads CASSTGTSGTIQETQYF. CDR3 DNA sequence: TGCGCCAGCAGCACCGGGACTAGCGGGACGATCCAAGAGACCCAGTACTTC.

The chain couples TRBV4-1 to TRBJ2-1; 8 nucleotides agree with TRBD2. V lost 3 bases, J lost 6 bases, and 7 bases stayed unmatched. Germline loops: CDR1 MGHRA, CDR2 YSYEKL. The CDR3 runs 15 residues. CDR3 amino acids: CASSHPGLEINEQFF. The CDR3, as DNA: TGCGCCAGCAGCCATCCGGGACTAGAAATCAATGAGCAGTTCTTC.

The chain recombines TRBV5-8 with TRBJ2-7; 7 bases fit TRBD1. The CDR3 extends over 16 amino acids. Trimming at V came to 4 bases and at J to 0 bases, leaving 10 bases not matched to a gene. Germline CDR1 reads SGHTS; CDR2 reads YDEGEE. The CDR3 here is CASSLPRDSVSYEQYF. Here the CDR3 DNA reads TGTGCCAGCAGCCTACCCCGGGACAGTGTCTCCTACGAGCAGTACTTC. The full variable domain, with the rest looked up from reference TRBV5-8 and TRBJ2-7, is EAGVTQSPTHLIKTRGQQATLRCSPISGHTSVYWYQQALGLGLQFLLWYDEGEERNRGNFPPRFSGRQFPNYSSELNVNALELEDSALYLCASSLPRDSVSYEQYFGPGTRLTVT.

The chain uses TRBV23-1 and TRBJ2-1, with TRBD2 identical over 9 bases. TRBV23-1 is given ORF status, its function remaining uncertain. CDR3 length equals 18 residues. Trimming removed 0 bases from V and 2 bases from J; junction bases left unmatched: 8. For the CDR3, the DNA is TGCGCCAGCAGTCAATCAAGCCTAGCGGGAAAGGCCTACAATGAGCAGTTCTTC. This translates into CASSQSSLAGKAYNEQFF.

The chain is built from TRBV18 and TRBJ2-2; D is undetermined. The CDR3 sequence is 14 residues long. Trimming shortened V by 2 bases and J by 1 base, and 5 bases separated the two germline ends. In germline, CDR1 is KGHSH, CDR2 LQKENI. The DNA for the CDR3 is TGTGCCAGCTCACCAGGGTGGAACACCGGGGAGCTGTTTTTT. Its translation: CASSPGWNTGELFF.

The chain recombines TRBV7-9 with TRBJ2-3; 7 bases are a match to TRBD1. Trimming removed 5 bases from V and 1 base from J; junction bases left unmatched: 6. The germline gives CDR1 SEHNR, CDR2 FQNEAQ (reference sequence). The CDR3 is 15 amino acids. This chain's CDR3 is CASSPWGTGTDTQYF. The CDR3 nucleotides are TGTGCCAGCAGCCCCTGGGGGACAGGCACAGATACGCAGTATTTT. The variable domain in full, with the rest retrieved from reference TRBV7-9 and TRBJ2-3, is DTGVSQNPRHKITKRGQNVTFRCDPISEHNRLYWYRQTLGQGPEFLTYFQNEAQLEKSRLLSDRFSAERPKGSFSTLEIQRTEQGDSAMYLCASSPWGTGTDTQYFGPGTRLTVL.

The J gene is TRBJ1-1, the V gene TRBV7-8; possible D gene TRBD1, 5 bases. V lost 7 bases, J lost 3 bases, and 15 bases lay in between. Looked up from germline, CDR1 is SGHVS and CDR2 is FQNEAQ. The CDR3 contains 14 residues. CDR3 protein: CASTRDGIYTEAFF. DNA for the CDR3: TGTGCCAGCACCCGGGACGGAATTTACACTGAAGCTTTCTTT.

Turning to this clone: Other DNA variants within this sample encode the same CDR3. The chain carries TRBV27 and TRBJ2-7; D possibly corresponds to TRBD1 (6 bases). Germline V CDR1 and CDR2: MNHEY, SMNVEV (reference sequence). This CDR3 has 14 amino acids. With 0 bases removed from V and 1 base from J, the gap between germline ends came to 7 bases. For the CDR3, the DNA is TGTGCCAGCAGTTTATCCGGGACATCCTACGAGCAGTACTTC. Translating gives CASSLSGTSYEQYF.

This clone was found once. The chain employs TRBV9 and TRBJ1-2; tentative D call: TRBD1 (5 bases). The V gene's germline CDR1 is SGDLS and CDR2 YYNGEE. This CDR3 has 15 amino acids. V was trimmed by 3 bases and J by 4 bases, leaving 16 bases between them. This CDR3 reads CASSAGTELPYGYTF. CDR3 bases: TGTGCCAGCAGCGCCGGGACCGAACTCCCCTATGGCTACACCTTC.

V gene TRBV5-1 combines with J gene TRBJ2-7; the match to TRBD2 covers 8 bases. V shed 0 bases and J 6 bases; nucleotides not matched to a gene: 14. The germline V gene encodes CDR1 SGHRS and CDR2 YFSETQ. This CDR3 is 17 amino acids long. As DNA, the CDR3 is TGCGCCAGCAGCTTGGTTTCCGCGGGAGGCCCCTCCGGCGAGCAGTACTTC. It is translated as CASSLVSAGGPSGEQYF.

This sequence joins TRBV2 and TRBJ2-1; D not certain. V was clipped by 10 bases and J by 5 bases, with 15 bases between them. This CDR3 spans 13 amino acids. The V gene's germline CDR1 is SNHLY and CDR2 FYNNEI. The CDR3 reads CATNGLANNEQFF. CDR3 DNA sequence: TGTGCCACAAACGGCCTCGCGAACAATGAGCAGTTCTTC.

This clone occurred once. J is TRBJ1-4 and V is TRBV11-2; D is perhaps TRBD1 (5 bases). V was trimmed by 7 bases and J by 1 base, leaving 13 bases between them. The CDR3 spans 15 residues. Germline assignment: CDR1 SGHAT and CDR2 FQNNGV. The CDR3 here is CASTEKRGTNEKLFF. The CDR3, as DNA: TGTGCCAGCACCGAAAAAAGGGGAACTAATGAAAAACTGTTTTTT. Combining the CDR3 with reference TRBV11-2 and TRBJ1-4 gives the whole variable domain EAGVAQSPRYKIIEKRQSVAFWCNPISGHATLYWYQQILGQGPKLLIQFQNNGVVDDSQLPKDRFSAERLKGVDSTLKIQPAKLEDSAVYLCASTEKRGTNEKLFFGSGTQLSVL.